This T cell receptor beta chain was captured in a study of T cell changes during pregnancy in multiple sclerosis. Only in-frame clones appear in the TCRdb table, and some are missing; sequencing was by immunoSEQ multiplex PCR. The sample records 50,000 or so clones, approximately 92% being singletons. Germline CDR1 and CDR2: SGHNT and YYREEE (reference sequence). The V segment lost 4 bases and the J segment 2 bases; nucleotides outside the gene matches: 5. This CDR3 has 14 residues. Specimen: CD4+ T cells from peripheral blood mononuclear cells, collected in the third trimester of pregnancy. This clonotype was sampled from a female donor with multiple sclerosis, enrolled in a pregnancy study. The V gene is TRBV5-4, the J gene TRBJ1-1; TRBD1 agrees at 7 bases. The CDR3 is CASSPTGPNTEAFF. The CDR3 bases are TGTGCCAGCAGCCCGACAGGGCCTAACACTGAAGCTTTCTTT.